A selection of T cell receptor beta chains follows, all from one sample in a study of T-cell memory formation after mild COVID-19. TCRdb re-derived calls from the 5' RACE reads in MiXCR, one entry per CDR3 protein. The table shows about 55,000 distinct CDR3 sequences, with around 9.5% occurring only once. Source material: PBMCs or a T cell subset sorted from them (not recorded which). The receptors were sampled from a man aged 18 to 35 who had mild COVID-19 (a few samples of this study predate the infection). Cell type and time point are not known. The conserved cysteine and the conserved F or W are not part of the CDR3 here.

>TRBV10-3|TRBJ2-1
AISQGLAGGNNEQF
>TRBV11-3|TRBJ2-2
ASSSRSGTGTGELF
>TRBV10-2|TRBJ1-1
ASTPGRTEAF
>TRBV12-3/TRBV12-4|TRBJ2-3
ASTTLGVAGGADTQY
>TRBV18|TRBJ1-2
ASSPEEDYGYT
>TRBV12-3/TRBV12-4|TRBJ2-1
ASSFARRGLLYSQGDNEQF
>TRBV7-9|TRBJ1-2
ASSLDVVYGYGYT
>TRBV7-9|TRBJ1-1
ASSFQGIEAF
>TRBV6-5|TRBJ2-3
ASSRRTVTSTSTDTQY
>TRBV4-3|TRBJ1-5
ASSQDLGTGVSQPQH
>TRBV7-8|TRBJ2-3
ASSRPEQGRVSTDTQY
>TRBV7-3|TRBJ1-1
ASSNSGLSPTEAF
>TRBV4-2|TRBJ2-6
ASRGPGAISGANVLT
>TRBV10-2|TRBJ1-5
ASREGLTGQPQH
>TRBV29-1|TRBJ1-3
SVAEAGNTIY
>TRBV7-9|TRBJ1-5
ASTPSGTGQPQH
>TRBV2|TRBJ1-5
ASSAGRGSIQPQH
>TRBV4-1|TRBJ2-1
ASSTSNGGWNEQF
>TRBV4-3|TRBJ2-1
ASSQDRGGEQF
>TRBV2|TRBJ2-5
ASSYDGGETQY
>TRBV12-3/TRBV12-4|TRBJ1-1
ASNSEASTEAF
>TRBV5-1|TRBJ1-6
ASSLSRDSPLH
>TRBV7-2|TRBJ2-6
ASSLEVSGANVLT
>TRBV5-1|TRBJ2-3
ASSLTITDTQY
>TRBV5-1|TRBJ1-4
ASSLDPSNEKLF
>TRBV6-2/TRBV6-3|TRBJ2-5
ASRPTARTKETQY
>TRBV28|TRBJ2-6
ASSPPGRSYSGANVLT
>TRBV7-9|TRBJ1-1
ASSRQGVAEAF
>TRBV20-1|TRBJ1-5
SARKLLRGRKVNQPQH
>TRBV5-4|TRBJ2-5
ASTSGGYQETQY
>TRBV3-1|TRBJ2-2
ASSHRGELF
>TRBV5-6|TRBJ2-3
ASRRGVADTQY
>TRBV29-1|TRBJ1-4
SRRVSNEKLF
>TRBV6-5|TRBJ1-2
ASSRDREYGYT
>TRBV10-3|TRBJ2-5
ATRDYKTQY
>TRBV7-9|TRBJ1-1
ASSFQGLQGAEAF
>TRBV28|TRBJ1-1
ASTAQGSNTEAF
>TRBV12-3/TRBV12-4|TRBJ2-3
ASSLEIAATDTQY
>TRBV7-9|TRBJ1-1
ASRLGTGNTEAF
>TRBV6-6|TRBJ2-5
ASSKQETQY
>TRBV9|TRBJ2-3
ASSPPRRGGTDTQY
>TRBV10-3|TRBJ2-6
AISENGLGTGANVLT
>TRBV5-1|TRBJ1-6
ASSEQGVNSPLH
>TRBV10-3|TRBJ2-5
AIGPIAGSGQETQY
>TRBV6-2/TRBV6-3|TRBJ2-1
ASSRAGQMDEQF
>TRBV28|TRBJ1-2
ASLPQWSYGYT
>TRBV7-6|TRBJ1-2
ASSLSFGQGGYT
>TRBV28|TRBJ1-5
ASRPGISNQPQH
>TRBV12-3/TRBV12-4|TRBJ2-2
ASRPQGVGGELF
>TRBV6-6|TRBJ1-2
ASSTGTGEGYGYT
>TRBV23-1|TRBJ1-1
ASSQSWGEVDTEAF
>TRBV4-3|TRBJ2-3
ASSQEGLAGGSDTQY